The T cell receptor beta chain under discussion was sequenced for a study of T cell repertoires in cytomegalovirus infection. Turning to the study itself: CMV infection and matching HLA type were both indicated by public TCR beta signatures.

With regard to this clonotype: Its specificity is unknown.

One entry per CDR3 protein results from TCRdb running MiXCR on the reads. The data hold around 360,000 distinct CDR3 sequences, with roughly 34% observed a single time. V lost 6 bases and J lost 4; bases outside the gene matches: 6. Germline-derived CDR1 and CDR2 are SNHLY and FYNNEI. CDR3 length: 13 amino acids. The receptor comes from a human donor in good health (CMV status not recorded). Some clones in this sample may be carry-over from other donors' samples. This rearrangement joins TRBV2 to TRBJ2-7; TRBD2 matches at 7 bases. The source was cultured PBMCs, collected from culture after CMV antigen stimulation. The CDR3 DNA is TGTGCCAGCAGCCCGGAGGGAGGGTACGAGCAGTACTTC. This encodes CASSPEGGYEQYF.